A single TCR beta chain is shown here with its context. This specimen comes from a study of human T cells and chemical hapten exposure. Time point specified: pre-sensitization, week 0. Sample treatment: therapeutic diphenylcyclopropenone sensitization with weekly scalp DPC. Individual cDNA molecules in this library carried unique molecular identifiers. TCRdb analysed the RACE reads with MiXCR anew, one entry per CDR3 protein. Of 80,000 to 100,000 distinct CDR3 sequences detected, under 14% appear once; the ten largest clones hold under 4%. Sequenced material: whole blood, taken in connection with sensitization to the hapten diphenylcyclopropenone (DPC). The sequence derives from a woman aged 60 to 75 with alopecia areata. Some clones in this sample may be carry-over from other donors' samples.

In DNA, the CDR3 is TGTGCCAGCAGCTCAGAGGGGTGGATGAACTATGGCTACACCTTC. Protein product: CASSSEGWMNYGYTF. The V gene is TRBV7-9, the J gene TRBJ1-2; a possible D gene is TRBD1 (5 bases). This CDR3 spans 15 amino acids. The germline gives CDR1 SEHNR, CDR2 FQNEAQ (reference sequence). Trimming stripped 4 bases from V and 2 bases from J, with 14 bases between.